This T cell receptor (beta chain) emerged from a study of T-cell memory formation after mild COVID-19. Study information: There were largely donor-specific TCR clusters.

Turning to this clonotype: Its antigen remains unidentified.

Study outcomes and limitations: The finding that pre-infection memory included some responding clones suggested that cross-reactive memory joined. Confirmation of SARS-CoV-2 specificity was lacking for second-wave clones peaking day 37.

From 5'RACE with constant-segment primers came TCR alpha and TCR beta cDNA libraries that carried sample barcodes and UMIs. TCRdb re-analysed the 5' RACE reads in MiXCR, keeping a single row per CDR3 protein. Seen here are a few hundred thousand distinct CDR3 sequences, approximately 15% observed once, and the top ten hold roughly 21%. CDR3 length equals 14 residues. The junction had 6 bases not matched to a gene; V was cut back by 3 bases and J by 5 bases. Germline V gene data show CDR1 as SGHRS and CDR2 as YFSETQ. The genes are TRBV5-1 and TRBJ2-5; 8 bases fit TRBD2. Material: PBMCs or a T cell subset sorted from them (not recorded which). The clonotype comes from a man aged 18 to 29 who had mild COVID-19 (a few samples of this study predate the infection). Cell type and time point are not known. Here the CDR3 DNA reads TGCGCCAGCAGCTCACTAGCGGACGGGGAGACCCAGTACTTC. Translating it yields CASSSLADGETQYF.